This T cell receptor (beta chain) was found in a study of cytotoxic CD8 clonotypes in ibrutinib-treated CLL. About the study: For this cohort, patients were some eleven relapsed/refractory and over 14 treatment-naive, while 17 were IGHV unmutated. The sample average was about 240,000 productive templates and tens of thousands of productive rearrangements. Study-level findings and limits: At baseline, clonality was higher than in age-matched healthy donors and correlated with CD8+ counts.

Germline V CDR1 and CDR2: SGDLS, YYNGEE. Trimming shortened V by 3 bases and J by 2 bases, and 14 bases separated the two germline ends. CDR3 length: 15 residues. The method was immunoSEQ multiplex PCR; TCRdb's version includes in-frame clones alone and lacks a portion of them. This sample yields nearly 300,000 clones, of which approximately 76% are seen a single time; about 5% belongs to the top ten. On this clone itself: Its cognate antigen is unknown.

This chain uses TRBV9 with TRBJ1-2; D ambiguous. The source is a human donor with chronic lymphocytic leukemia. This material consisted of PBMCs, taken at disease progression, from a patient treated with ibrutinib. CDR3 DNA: TGTGCCAGCAGCGGTCTGTTCGGGGTCAACTATGGCTACACCTTC. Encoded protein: CASSGLFGVNYGYTF.